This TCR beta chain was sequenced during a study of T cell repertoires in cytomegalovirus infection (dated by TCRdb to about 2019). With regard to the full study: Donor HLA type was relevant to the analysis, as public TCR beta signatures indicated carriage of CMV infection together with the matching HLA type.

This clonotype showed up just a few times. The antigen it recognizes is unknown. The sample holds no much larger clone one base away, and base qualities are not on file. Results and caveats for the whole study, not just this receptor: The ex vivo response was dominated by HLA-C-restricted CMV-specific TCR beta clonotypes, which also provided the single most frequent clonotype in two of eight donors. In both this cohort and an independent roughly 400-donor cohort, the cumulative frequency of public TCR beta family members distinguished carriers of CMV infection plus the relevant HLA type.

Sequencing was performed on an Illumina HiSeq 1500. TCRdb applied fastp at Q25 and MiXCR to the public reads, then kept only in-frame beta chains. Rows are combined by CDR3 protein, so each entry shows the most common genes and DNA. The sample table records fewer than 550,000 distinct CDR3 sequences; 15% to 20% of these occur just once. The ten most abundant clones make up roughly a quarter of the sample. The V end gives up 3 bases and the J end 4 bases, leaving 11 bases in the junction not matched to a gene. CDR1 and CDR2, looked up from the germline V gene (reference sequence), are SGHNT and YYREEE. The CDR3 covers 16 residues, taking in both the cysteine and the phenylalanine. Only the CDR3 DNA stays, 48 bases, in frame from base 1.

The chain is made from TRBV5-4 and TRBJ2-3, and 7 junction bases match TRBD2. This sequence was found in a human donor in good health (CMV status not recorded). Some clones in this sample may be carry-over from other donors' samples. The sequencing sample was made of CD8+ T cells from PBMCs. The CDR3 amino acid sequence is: CASSSFPGLPSDTQYF. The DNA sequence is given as TGTGCCAGCAGCTCATTCCCGGGACTACCATCAGATACGCAGTATTTT. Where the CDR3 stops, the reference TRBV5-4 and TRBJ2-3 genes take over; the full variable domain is ETGVTQSPTHLIKTRGQQVTLRCSSQSGHNTVSWYQQALGQGPQFIFQYYREEENGRGNFPPRFSGLQFPNYSSELNVNALELDDSALYLCASSSFPGLPSDTQYFGPGTRLTVL.